This T cell receptor beta chain was documented in a study of immune heterogeneity within non-small cell lung tumors. Regarding this clonotype: A much larger clone lies a single base off, so this may be a read error. It is likely a read error, because the conserved phenylalanine at the end of the CDR3 is missing.

Template came from bulk tumor genomic DNA, at approximately 620 ng per sample. In surgery, several biopsies were collected from each primary tumor at widely spaced sites. Patients had untreated, newly diagnosed non-small cell lung cancer and underwent curative surgery. Multiplex PCR relied on 32 V and 13 J primers to amplify TCR beta CDR3. One entry per CDR3 protein results from TCRdb running MiXCR on the multiplex PCR reads. In the table there are approximately 15,000 distinct CDR3 sequences, under 30% of which are singletons. The length of the CDR3 is 16 residues. Germline V gives CDR1 SGHAT, CDR2 FQNNGV. J was trimmed by 3 bases and V by 3 bases; bases with no gene match: 4.

This TCR was sampled from a man aged 35 to 55 with non-small cell lung cancer. The sequencing input was lung tumor tissue. The chain has TRBV11-2 and TRBJ2-1, with 11 bases aligning to TRBD2. CDR3 sequence: CASSFVAGGVYNEQFL. The DNA of the CDR3 is TGTGCCAGCAGCTTCGTAGCGGGGGGGGTCTACAATGAGCAGTTCTTA.